Presented here are 18 T cell receptor beta chains from one specimen sequenced in a study of identifying expanded T cells in peripheral blood. Profiled with immunoSEQ multiplex PCR; TCRdb holds only in-frame clones, not every one. The table records about 58,000 clones, roughly nine tenths of them present only once. Sequencing was carried out using blood. These receptors originate from a person aged 18 to 70 in good health.

The CDR3 bases are TGCGCCAGCAGCCAAACCGGGACAGTGAGTGAGCAGTACTTC. Its translation: CASSQTGTVSEQYF. This rearrangement joins TRBV4-1 to TRBJ2-7, with 7 bases lining up with TRBD1. CDR1 is MGHRA, CDR2 YSYEKL, per germline. The V gene end was trimmed by 2 bases and the J gene end by 7 bases; junction bases not matched to a gene: 8. The CDR3 length is 14 residues.

This chain connects TRBV14 to TRBJ2-3; TRBD1 might be the D (6 bases). This CDR3 spans 16 amino acids. The V gene lost 4 bases and the J gene lost 8 bases, with 22 bases spanning the gap. Germline V CDR1 and CDR2: SGHDN, FVKESK. CDR3 sequence reads: CASSRLGGASGSTQYF. The CDR3 nucleotides are TGTGCCAGCAGCCGGTTAGGGGGAGCATCGGGAAGTACGCAGTATTTT.

The chain uses TRBV11-2 and TRBJ2-1, with a possible D match to TRBD2 (5 bases). V was shortened by 4 bases and J by 1 base, with 8 bases between the two germline ends. Germline CDR1 is SGHAT and CDR2 is FQNNGV. This CDR3 contains 14 residues. CDR3 nucleotides: TGTGCCAGCAGCTCTACTAGTTCCTACAATGAGCAGTTCTTC. It encodes CASSSTSSYNEQFF. The variable domain in full, with the rest retrieved from reference TRBV11-2 and TRBJ2-1, is EAGVAQSPRYKIIEKRQSVAFWCNPISGHATLYWYQQILGQGPKLLIQFQNNGVVDDSQLPKDRFSAERLKGVDSTLKIQPAKLEDSAVYLCASSSTSSYNEQFFGPGTRLTVL.

This chain joins TRBV18 and TRBJ1-3; D unclear. This CDR3 comprises 16 residues. CDR1 and CDR2 (germline): KGHSH, LQKENI. V lost 3 bases, J lost 0 bases, and 12 bases lay in between. The CDR3 nucleotides are TGTGCCAGCTCACCGTCGACCGCTAGCTCTGGAAACACCATATATTTT. Encoded protein: CASSPSTASSGNTIYF.

V and J are TRBV7-2 and TRBJ2-5; D is ambiguous. Germline V gene lookup returns CDR1 SGHTA and CDR2 FQGNSA. The CDR3 is 14 residues long. Trimming took 2 bases from V and 3 from J, leaving 10 bases between them. CDR3 amino acids: CASSLNGPKETQYF. For the CDR3, the DNA is TGTGCCAGCAGCTTAAACGGACCGAAAGAGACCCAGTACTTC.

CDR3 protein: CASSPRVEQETQYF. CDR3 DNA: TGTGCCAGCTCACCGAGGGTGGAACAAGAGACCCAGTACTTC. The V gene is TRBV18, the J gene TRBJ2-5, with D perhaps TRBD2 (5 bases). Germline V gene lookup returns CDR1 KGHSH and CDR2 LQKENI. Between the trimmed V and J ends, which lost 3 bases and 2 bases, there was a span of 10 bases. This CDR3 has 14 amino acids.

The chain has TRBV5-4 and TRBJ1-5; 7 bases align to TRBD1. The V gene's germline CDR1 is SGHNT and CDR2 YYREEE (reference sequence). There are 13 residues in the CDR3. Trimming removed 4 bases from V and 4 bases from J; junction bases left unmatched: 2. The CDR3 region is CASSRDSNQPQHF. The CDR3 DNA is TGTGCCAGCAGCCGGGACAGTAATCAGCCCCAGCATTTT.

The V call is TRBV30, the J call TRBJ2-3; D is undetermined. CDR1 is GTSNPN and CDR2 is SVGIG in the germline V gene (reference sequence). CDR3 length equals 14 residues. V dropped 2 bases and J dropped 2 bases, with 11 bases sitting between them. CDR3 DNA sequence: TGTGCCTGGAGTTTCCGGGTCCTCACAGATACGCAGTATTTT. Its translation: CAWSFRVLTDTQYF.

The V and J genes are TRBV7-2 and TRBJ2-4, with 10 bases matching TRBD2. The length of the CDR3 is 14 residues. The junction had 8 bases not matched to a gene; V was cut back by 7 bases and J by 8 bases. From germline, CDR1 is SGHTA and CDR2 FQGNSA. CDR3 amino acids: CASTPSGGADIQYF. The CDR3 DNA reads as TGTGCCAGCACCCCCAGCGGGGGGGCGGACATTCAGTACTTC.

The rearrangement links TRBV28 to TRBJ2-7; D is ambiguous. The CDR3 has 11 amino acids. V lost 7 bases and J lost 3, with 7 bases in between. The germline V gene has CDR1 MDHEN and CDR2 SYDVKM. The CDR3 DNA sequence: TGTGCCAGCATCGGGCTCTACGAGCAGTACTTC. Protein product: CASIGLYEQYF.

This clone was found once. The CDR3 loop is CASSHEQFF. In DNA form, the CDR3 reads TGTGCCAGCAGCCATGAGCAGTTCTTC. The chain joins TRBV25-1 to TRBJ2-1; no definite D call. Trimming removed 6 bases at V and 8 bases at J, with 2 bases between. From germline, CDR1 is MGHDK and CDR2 SYGVNS. This CDR3 is built from 9 residues.

The rearrangement links TRBV6-6 to TRBJ2-7, with unresolved D. The CDR3 covers 12 residues. Trimming removed 0 bases from V and 12 bases from J, with 12 bases in between. Germline loops: CDR1 MNHNY, CDR2 SVGAGI (reference sequence). CDR3 loop: CASSYSLTYLYF. Here the CDR3 DNA reads TGTGCCAGCAGTTACTCGTTGACATATTTGTACTTC.

The V and J genes are TRBV5-6 and TRBJ2-5, with no clear D. Germline lookup yields CDR1 SGHDT and CDR2 YYEEEE. Trimming stripped 4 bases from V and 1 base from J, with 20 bases between. This CDR3 is built from 17 residues. CDR3 residues: CASSLKKPTSVQETQYF. The CDR3, as DNA: TGTGCCAGCAGCCTAAAAAAGCCGACGTCGGTCCAAGAGACCCAGTACTTC.

The chain couples TRBV29-1 to TRBJ1-1; the D is unclear. Trimming took off 5 bases at V and 0 bases at J, with 22 bases between the two ends. The CDR3 length is 17 residues. From germline, CDR1 is SQVTM and CDR2 ANQGSEA. CDR3 DNA: TGCAGCGTTCCCCCGGCTAATCCCGGCAGCATGAACACTGAAGCTTTCTTT. This codes for CSVPPANPGSMNTEAFF.

The chain has TRBV2 and TRBJ2-5; the D is unclear. CDR1 is SNHLY and CDR2 is FYNNEI in the germline V gene. This CDR3 contains 12 residues. Trimming took off 5 bases at V and 4 bases at J, with 8 bases between the two ends. CDR3 sequence: CASSPSVETQYF. The CDR3 DNA follows: TGTGCCAGCAGTCCTAGTGTAGAGACCCAGTACTTC.

The chain recombines TRBV28 with TRBJ2-4; 9 nucleotides agree with TRBD1. Germline V CDR1 and CDR2: MDHEN, SYDVKM. The V gene end was trimmed by 3 bases and the J gene end by 9 bases; junction bases not matched to a gene: 9. The CDR3 contains 15 residues. In DNA, the CDR3 is TGTGCCAGCAGTTTGGGTGGGGGACAGGGTACCATTCAGTACTTC. Its translation is CASSLGGGQGTIQYF.

The chain couples TRBV19 to TRBJ1-4; 7 positions agree with TRBD1. Per germline, CDR1 LNHDA and CDR2 SQIVND (reference sequence). The CDR3 is made up of 15 amino acids. J was trimmed by 5 bases and V by 5 bases; bases with no gene match: 8. The CDR3 bases are TGTGCCAGTAGTCCCGGGGACAGACCGAATGAAAAACTGTTTTTT. Translation gives CASSPGDRPNEKLFF.

The genes are TRBV7-3 and TRBJ2-1; 8 bases align to TRBD2. CDR3 length: 16 amino acids. The trim removed 0 bases at V and 8 bases at J, leaving 9 bases unmatched. Germline V CDR1 and CDR2: SGHTA, FQGTGA. CDR3 in amino acids: CASSLTSSGRVYEQFF. Here the CDR3 DNA reads TGTGCCAGCAGCTTAACGTCGAGCGGGAGAGTCTATGAGCAGTTCTTC.